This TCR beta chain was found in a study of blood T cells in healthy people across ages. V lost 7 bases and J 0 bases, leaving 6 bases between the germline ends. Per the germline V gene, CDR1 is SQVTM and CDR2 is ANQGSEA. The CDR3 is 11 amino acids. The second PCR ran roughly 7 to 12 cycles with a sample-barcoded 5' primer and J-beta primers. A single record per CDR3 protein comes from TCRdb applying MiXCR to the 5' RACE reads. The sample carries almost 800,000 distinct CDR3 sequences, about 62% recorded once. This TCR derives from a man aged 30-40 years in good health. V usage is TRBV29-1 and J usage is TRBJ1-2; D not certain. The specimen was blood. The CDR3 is CSAYTNYGYTF. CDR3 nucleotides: TGCAGCGCATACACTAACTATGGCTACACCTTC.